The rows below give T cell receptor beta chains drawn from one sample of a study of early T cells in non-severe SARS-CoV-2 infection. TCRdb independently ran MiXCR on the 5' RACE reads; one entry per CDR3 protein. The sample shows tens of thousands of distinct CDR3 sequences, 9.5% to 15% of them seen only once. Sequencing was carried out using whole blood. The receptors were sampled from an adult who was a healthcare worker with PCR-confirmed SARS-CoV-2 infection or an uninfected control (not recorded which). The CDR3 runs from the conserved cysteine through the conserved F or W. A D gene is named only where the DNA matches it firmly. Only part of the rows carry a size: once, few, many, or a class if the clone is expanded.

clone size	J gene	V gene	D gene	CDR3 DNA	CDR3 protein
many	TRBJ1-1	TRBV6-4	-	TGTGCCAGCAGAAAGGGGCTCGGGGGGAACACTGAAGCTTTCTTT	CASRKGLGGNTEAFF
-	TRBJ1-2	TRBV11-2	-	TGTGCCAGCAGCCTAACCCGGGGAGACTATGGCTACACCTTC	CASSLTRGDYGYTF
many	TRBJ2-1	TRBV2	TRBD2	TGTGCCAGCAGTGTCCTGCGGGAGGGCCTGGGTGAGCAGTTCTTC	CASSVLREGLGEQFF
-	TRBJ1-6	TRBV5-4	-	TGTGCCAGCAGCCCACAAAATTCACCCCTCCACTTT	CASSPQNSPLHF
few	TRBJ1-2	TRBV21-1	-	TGTGCCAGGGCGCGCTATGGCTACACCTTC	CARARYGYTF
-	TRBJ2-2	TRBV12-3/TRBV12-4	-	TGTGCCAGCAGCCTAGGGACGGGAGCCGGGGAGCTGTTTTTT	CASSLGTGAGELFF
many	TRBJ2-7	TRBV18	-	TGTGCCAGCTCACCACGGAACGGGGTCAGGACCCACGAGCAGTACTTC	CASSPRNGVRTHEQYF
many	TRBJ2-7	TRBV18	-	TGTGCCAGCTCACCATTCAGGGGATCAGACGAGCAGTACTTC	CASSPFRGSDEQYF
few	TRBJ2-1	TRBV5-1	TRBD2	TGCGCCAGCAGCCCTGGACTAGCGGGAGTGGAGCAGTTCTTC	CASSPGLAGVEQFF
-	TRBJ1-1	TRBV2	-	TGTGCCAGCAGTGCATTCGGGATGAACACTGAAGCTTTCTTT	CASSAFGMNTEAFF